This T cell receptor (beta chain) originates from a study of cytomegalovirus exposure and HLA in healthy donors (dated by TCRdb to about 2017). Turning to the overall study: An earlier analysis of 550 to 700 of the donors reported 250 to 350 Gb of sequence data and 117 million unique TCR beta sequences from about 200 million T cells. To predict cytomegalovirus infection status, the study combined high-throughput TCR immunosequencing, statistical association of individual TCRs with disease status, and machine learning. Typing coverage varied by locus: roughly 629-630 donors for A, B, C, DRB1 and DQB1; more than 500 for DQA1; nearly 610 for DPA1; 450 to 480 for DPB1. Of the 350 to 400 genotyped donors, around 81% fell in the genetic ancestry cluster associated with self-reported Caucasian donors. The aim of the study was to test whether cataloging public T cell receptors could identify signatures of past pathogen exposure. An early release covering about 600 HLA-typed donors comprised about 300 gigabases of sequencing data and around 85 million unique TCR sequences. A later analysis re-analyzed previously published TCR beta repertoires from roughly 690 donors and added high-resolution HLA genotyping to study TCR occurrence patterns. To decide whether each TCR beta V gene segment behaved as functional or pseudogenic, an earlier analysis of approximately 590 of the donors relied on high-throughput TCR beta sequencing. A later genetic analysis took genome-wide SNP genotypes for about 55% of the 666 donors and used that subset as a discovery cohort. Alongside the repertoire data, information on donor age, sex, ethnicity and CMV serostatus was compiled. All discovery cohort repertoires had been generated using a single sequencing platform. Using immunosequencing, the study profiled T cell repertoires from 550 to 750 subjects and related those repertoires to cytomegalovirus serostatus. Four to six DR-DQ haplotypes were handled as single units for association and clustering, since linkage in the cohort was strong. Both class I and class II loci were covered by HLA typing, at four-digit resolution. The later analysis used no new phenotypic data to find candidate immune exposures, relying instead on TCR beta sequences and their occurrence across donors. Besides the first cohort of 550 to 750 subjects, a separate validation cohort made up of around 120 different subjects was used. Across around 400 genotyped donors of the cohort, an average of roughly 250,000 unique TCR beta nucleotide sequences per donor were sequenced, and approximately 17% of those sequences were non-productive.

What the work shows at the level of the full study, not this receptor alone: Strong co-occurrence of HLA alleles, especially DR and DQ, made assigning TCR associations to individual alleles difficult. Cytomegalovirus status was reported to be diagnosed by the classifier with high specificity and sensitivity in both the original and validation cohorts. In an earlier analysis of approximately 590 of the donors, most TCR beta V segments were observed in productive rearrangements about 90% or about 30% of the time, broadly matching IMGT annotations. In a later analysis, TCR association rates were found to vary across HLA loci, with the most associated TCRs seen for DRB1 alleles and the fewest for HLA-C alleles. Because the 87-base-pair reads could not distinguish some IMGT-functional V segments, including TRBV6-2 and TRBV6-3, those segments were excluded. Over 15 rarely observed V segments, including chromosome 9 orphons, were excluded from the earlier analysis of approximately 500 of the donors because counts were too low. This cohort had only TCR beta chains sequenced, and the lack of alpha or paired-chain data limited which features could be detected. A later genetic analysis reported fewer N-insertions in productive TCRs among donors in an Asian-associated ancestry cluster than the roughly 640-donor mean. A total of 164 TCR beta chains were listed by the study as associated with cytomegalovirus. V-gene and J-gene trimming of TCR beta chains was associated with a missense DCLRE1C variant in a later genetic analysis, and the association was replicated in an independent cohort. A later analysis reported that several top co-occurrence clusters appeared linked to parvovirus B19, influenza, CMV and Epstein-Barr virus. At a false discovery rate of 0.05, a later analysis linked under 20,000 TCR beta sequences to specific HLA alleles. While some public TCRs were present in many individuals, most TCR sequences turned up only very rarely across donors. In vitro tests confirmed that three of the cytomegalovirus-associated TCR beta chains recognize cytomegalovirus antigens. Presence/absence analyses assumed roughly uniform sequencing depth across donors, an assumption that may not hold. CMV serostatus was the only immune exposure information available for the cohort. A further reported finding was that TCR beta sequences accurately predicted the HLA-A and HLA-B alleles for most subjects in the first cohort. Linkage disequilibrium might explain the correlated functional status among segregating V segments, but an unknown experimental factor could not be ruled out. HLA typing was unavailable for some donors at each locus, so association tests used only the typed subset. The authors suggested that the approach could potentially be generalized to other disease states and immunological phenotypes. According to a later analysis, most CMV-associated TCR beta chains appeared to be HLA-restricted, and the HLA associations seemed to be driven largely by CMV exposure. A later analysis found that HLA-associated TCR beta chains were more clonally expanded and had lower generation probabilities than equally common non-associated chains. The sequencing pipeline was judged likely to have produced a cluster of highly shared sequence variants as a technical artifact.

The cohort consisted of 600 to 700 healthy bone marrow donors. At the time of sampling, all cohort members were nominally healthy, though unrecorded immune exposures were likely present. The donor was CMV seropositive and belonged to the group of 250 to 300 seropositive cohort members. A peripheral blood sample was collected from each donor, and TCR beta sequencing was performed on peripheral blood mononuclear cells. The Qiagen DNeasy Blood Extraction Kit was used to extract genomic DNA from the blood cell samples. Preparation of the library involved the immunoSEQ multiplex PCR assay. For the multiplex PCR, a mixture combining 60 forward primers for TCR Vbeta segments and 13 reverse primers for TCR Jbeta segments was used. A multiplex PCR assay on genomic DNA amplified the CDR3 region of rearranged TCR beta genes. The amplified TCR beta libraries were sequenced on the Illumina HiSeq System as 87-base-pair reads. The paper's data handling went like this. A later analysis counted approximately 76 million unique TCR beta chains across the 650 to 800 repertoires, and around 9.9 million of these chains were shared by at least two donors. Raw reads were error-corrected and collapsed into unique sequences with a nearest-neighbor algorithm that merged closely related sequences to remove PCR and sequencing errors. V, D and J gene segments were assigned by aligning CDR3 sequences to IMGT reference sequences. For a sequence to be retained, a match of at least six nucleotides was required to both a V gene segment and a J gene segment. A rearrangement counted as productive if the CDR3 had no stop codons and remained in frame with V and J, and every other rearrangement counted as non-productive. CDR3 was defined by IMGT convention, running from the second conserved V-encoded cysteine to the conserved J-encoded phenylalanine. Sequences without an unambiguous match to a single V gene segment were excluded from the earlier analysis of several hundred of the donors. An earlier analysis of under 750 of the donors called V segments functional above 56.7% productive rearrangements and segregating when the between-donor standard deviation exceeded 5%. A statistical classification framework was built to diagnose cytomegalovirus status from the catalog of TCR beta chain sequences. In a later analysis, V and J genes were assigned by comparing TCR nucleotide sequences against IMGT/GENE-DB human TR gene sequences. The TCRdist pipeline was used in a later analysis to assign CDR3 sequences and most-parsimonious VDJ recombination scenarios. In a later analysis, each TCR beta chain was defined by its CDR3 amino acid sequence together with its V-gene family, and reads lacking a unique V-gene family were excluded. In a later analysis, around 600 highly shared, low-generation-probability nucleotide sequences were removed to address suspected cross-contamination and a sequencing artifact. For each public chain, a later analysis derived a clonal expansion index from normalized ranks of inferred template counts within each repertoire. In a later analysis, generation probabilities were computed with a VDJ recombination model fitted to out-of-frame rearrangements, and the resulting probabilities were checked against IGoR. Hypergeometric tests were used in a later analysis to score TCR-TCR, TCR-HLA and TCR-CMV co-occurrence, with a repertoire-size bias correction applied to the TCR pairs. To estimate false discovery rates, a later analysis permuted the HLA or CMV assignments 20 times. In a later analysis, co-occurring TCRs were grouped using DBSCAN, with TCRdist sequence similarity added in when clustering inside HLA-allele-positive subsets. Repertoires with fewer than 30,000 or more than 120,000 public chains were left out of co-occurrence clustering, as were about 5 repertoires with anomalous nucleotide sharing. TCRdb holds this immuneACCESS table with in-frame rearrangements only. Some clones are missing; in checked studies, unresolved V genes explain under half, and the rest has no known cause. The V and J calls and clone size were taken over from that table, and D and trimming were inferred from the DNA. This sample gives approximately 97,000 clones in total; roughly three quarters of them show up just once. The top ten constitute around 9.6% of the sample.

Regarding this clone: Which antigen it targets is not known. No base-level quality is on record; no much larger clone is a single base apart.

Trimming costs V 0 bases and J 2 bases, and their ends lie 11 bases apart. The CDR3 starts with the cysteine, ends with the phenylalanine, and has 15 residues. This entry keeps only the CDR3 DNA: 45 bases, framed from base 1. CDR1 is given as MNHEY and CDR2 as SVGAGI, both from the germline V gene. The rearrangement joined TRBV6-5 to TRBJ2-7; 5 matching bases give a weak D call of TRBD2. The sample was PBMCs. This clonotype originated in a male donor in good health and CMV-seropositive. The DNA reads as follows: TGTGCCAGCAGTTACTCGGGAGCTGGACCCTACGAGCAGTACTTC. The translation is CASSYSGAGPYEQYF.